These 8 T cell receptor beta chains were sequenced from one sample in a study of T cell responses to AZD1222 COVID-19 vaccine. This table comes from immunoSEQ multiplex PCR, and its TCRdb copy is limited to in-frame clones, with some not included. Found here are 150,000 or so clones, around 88% of them singletons; the top ten hold under 3.5%. The source was peripheral blood, collected on day 0 of MenACWY control vaccination. These receptors all come from an adult in good health.

This chain uses TRBV7-3 with TRBJ2-7, with a weak D call TRBD1 (5 bases). V was cut by 5 bases and J by 6 bases, with 14 bases left in between. Germline V gene data show CDR1 as SGHTA and CDR2 as FQGTGA. This CDR3 spans 13 amino acids. The CDR3 is CASSSLRDSEQYF. The CDR3 DNA reads TGTGCCAGCAGCAGCCTCAGGGATTCCGAGCAGTACTTC.

The chain recombines TRBV5-5 with TRBJ1-5; TRBD1 matches 8 bases. The CDR3 sequence is 17 residues long. The trim removed 0 bases at V and 1 base at J, leaving 6 bases unmatched. Germline-derived CDR1 and CDR2 are SGHKS and YYEKEE (reference sequence). CDR3 region: CASSLEGQVGSNQPQHF. CDR3 bases: TGTGCCAGCAGCTTGGAGGGACAGGTCGGGAGCAATCAGCCCCAGCATTTT.

This clone was found a few times. The chain joins TRBV9 to TRBJ1-3; maybe TRBD1 (6 bases). From germline, CDR1 is SGDLS and CDR2 YYNGEE. The length of the CDR3 is 16 residues. V was cut by 4 bases and J by 0 bases, with 14 bases left in between. The CDR3 nucleotides are TGTGCCAGCAGCATGGGACATCGGAGCTCTGGAAACACCATATATTTT. It yields the protein CASSMGHRSSGNTIYF.

The gene calls are TRBV5-1 and TRBJ2-7; 7 nucleotides agree with TRBD1. The CDR3 contains 15 residues. J gave up 5 bases and V 6 bases, and 14 bases lay outside the gene matches. Germline CDR1 SGHRS, CDR2 YFSETQ. The CDR3 loop is CASMLTGQELDEQYF. DNA of the CDR3: TGCGCCAGCATGTTAACAGGACAGGAGTTGGACGAGCAGTACTTC.

A few counts support this clone. The rearrangement links TRBV5-5 to TRBJ2-1; D possibly corresponds to TRBD1 (5 bases). Germline V gene lookup returns CDR1 SGHKS and CDR2 YYEKEE (reference sequence). The V end was cut by 7 bases, the J end by 6 bases, with 8 bases between. The CDR3 consists of 11 residues. In DNA, the CDR3 is TGTGCCAGCCAGGGCTTCAATGAGCAGTTCTTC. Translation: CASQGFNEQFF.

The rearrangement links TRBV5-6 to TRBJ1-4; tentative D call: TRBD1 (5 bases). The CDR3 length is 15 residues. The germline gives CDR1 SGHDT, CDR2 YYEEEE. The V and J ends lost 4 bases and 8 bases respectively, with 18 bases between them. For the CDR3, the DNA is TGTGCCAGCAGCGGTCCCGGGGGACGGGGGGAAAAACTGTTTTTT. It codes for CASSGPGGRGEKLFF.

This clone was observed a few times. The CDR3 DNA follows: TGCGCCAGCAGCTTTTTTTCTAGCGGGATCAACACCGGGGAGCTGTTTTTT. Its protein product is CASSFFSSGINTGELFF. This chain joins TRBV5-1 and TRBJ2-2; TRBD2 matches 9 bases. Germline V gene data show CDR1 as SGHRS and CDR2 as YFSETQ. The CDR3 totals 17 residues. After removal of 2 bases from V and 2 bases from J, the junction contained 7 bases not matched to a gene.

The CDR3 DNA sequence: TGTGCCAGCAGCGTAGATTTTGGGGAGTACAATGAGCAGTTCTTC. It codes for CASSVDFGEYNEQFF. The chain employs TRBV9 and TRBJ2-1; D might be TRBD2 (5 bases). Germline V gene data show CDR1 as SGDLS and CDR2 as YYNGEE. The CDR3 length is 15 residues. V was shortened by 0 bases and J by 4 bases, with 11 bases between the two germline ends. Full variable domain (outside the CDR3, taken from reference TRBV9 and TRBJ2-1): DSGVTQTPKHLITATGQRVTLRCSPRSGDLSVYWYQQSLDQGLQFLIQYYNGEERAKGNILERFSAQQFPDLHSELNLSSLELGDSALYFCASSVDFGEYNEQFFGPGTRLTVL.